The 7 T cell receptor beta chains below all came from one sample that was sequenced in a study of cytomegalovirus exposure and HLA in healthy donors. Researchers ran the PCR with 60 Vbeta and 13 Jbeta primers. Clones were read by immunoSEQ multiplex PCR, and TCRdb kept only the in-frame ones, dropping some. The data contain about 170,000 clones, approximately 78% of them singletons. Sequencing input: PBMCs. Receptors originate from a male donor in good health and CMV-seronegative.

This chain links TRBV6-1 with TRBJ2-5; 9 bases align to TRBD1. Trimming at V came to 6 bases and at J to 5 bases, leaving 7 bases not matched to a gene. The CDR3 runs to 14 residues. Germline CDR1 reads MNHNS; CDR2 reads SASEGT. The chain's CDR3 is CASSKDRGRETQYF. The CDR3 DNA reads as TGTGCCAGCAGCAAGGACAGGGGACGGGAGACCCAGTACTTC.

The rearrangement joins TRBV19 to TRBJ2-5; 7 bases line up with TRBD1. The CDR3 loop spans 13 amino acids. Germline V gene lookup returns CDR1 LNHDA and CDR2 SQIVND (reference sequence). The junction had 4 bases not matched to a gene; V was cut back by 8 bases and J by 1 base. The chain's CDR3 is CASGGQIQETQYF. The CDR3, as DNA: TGTGCCAGTGGGGGACAGATCCAAGAGACCCAGTACTTC.

The chain couples TRBV29-1 to TRBJ2-7, with 10 bases lining up with TRBD1. Germline values: CDR1 SQVTM, CDR2 ANQGSEA. There are 13 residues in the CDR3. J lost 5 bases, V lost 1 base, and 2 bases had no gene match. The CDR3 region is CSVEGQGADEQYF. Written as DNA, the CDR3 is TGCAGCGTTGAAGGACAGGGGGCTGACGAGCAGTACTTC.

The chain couples TRBV28 to TRBJ1-3; 8 bases align to TRBD1. There are 12 residues in the CDR3. V lost 6 bases and J lost 14; bases outside the gene matches: 9. CDR1 and CDR2 (germline): MDHEN, SYDVKM. The CDR3 DNA sequence: TGTGCCAGCAGCTTCCGGGACAGGCGGGTATATTTT. Encoded protein: CASSFRDRRVYF.

The V and J genes are TRBV28 and TRBJ2-5, with TRBD1 identical over 9 bases. The trim removed 6 bases at V and 5 bases at J, leaving 16 bases unmatched. Germline CDR1 MDHEN, CDR2 SYDVKM. The CDR3 sequence is 17 residues long. The DNA for the CDR3 is TGTGCCAGCAGCATTAGCCCGGGGACAGGGATCAGGGAGACCCAGTACTTC. Encoded protein: CASSISPGTGIRETQYF.

The rearrangement links TRBV28 to TRBJ1-1; no clear D gene. The CDR3 is 16 amino acids. Trimming left V 1 base short and J 3 bases short, with 15 bases between. Germline V gene sequence: CDR1 MDHEN, CDR2 SYDVKM. Here the CDR3 reads CASSLYLVKSDTEAFF. CDR3 in DNA: TGTGCCAGCAGTTTATACCTGGTGAAGTCGGACACTGAAGCTTTCTTT.

The V gene is TRBV7-9, the J gene TRBJ1-2, with D uncertain. V was clipped by 5 bases and J by 5 bases, with 9 bases between them. Germline CDR1 and CDR2: SEHNR and FQNEAQ (reference sequence). The CDR3 totals 12 residues. CDR3 in amino acids: CASSPGEYGYTF. The DNA of the CDR3 is TGTGCCAGCAGCCCCGGGGAGTATGGCTACACCTTC.